This T cell receptor (beta chain) was captured by sequencing in a study of T-cell reconstitution after alpha-beta-depleted transplantation in children. The CDR3 is 11 amino acids. CDR1 is MNHNS, CDR2 SASEGT, per germline. V was shortened by 6 bases and J by 2 bases, with 2 bases between the two germline ends. Points on this clonotype: The antigen is undetermined. Being one base from a much bigger clone, this may be a read error.

During its preparation, the TCRbeta library received unique molecular identifiers. One entry per CDR3 protein results from TCRdb running MiXCR on the PCR reads. Of more than 400,000 distinct CDR3 sequences listed, approximately 10% are singletons. Points from the study as a whole: Approximately two months post-transplant, alpha-beta T cells reportedly originated from several hundred expanded graft clones.

The chain combines TRBV6-1 with TRBJ2-1; no firm D call. Sequenced material: PBMCs, mostly from graft donor cells, taken 180 days after TCRalphabeta/CD19-depleted stem cell transplant. This TCR was sampled from a female patient between 2 and 10 years old who had a stem cell transplant for aplastic anemia, so the T cells may come from the graft donor. The CDR3 reads CASRPYNEQFF. CDR3 DNA: TGTGCCAGCAGACCCTACAATGAGCAGTTCTTC.